One and the same sample provided the 29 T cell receptor beta chains below, sequenced in a study of cytomegalovirus exposure and HLA in healthy donors (dated by TCRdb to 2016 to 2017). Receptor libraries were prepared by the immunoSEQ multiplex PCR assay. For the multiplex PCR, a mixture combining 60 forward primers for TCR Vbeta segments and 13 reverse primers for TCR Jbeta segments was used. Imported from immuneACCESS, the table was reduced by TCRdb to in-frame sequences with V and J called. These copies leave out some clones; in studies compared against another copy, an unresolved V gene accounts for under half, and the cause of the remainder is not known. A total of roughly 160,000 clones appear in this sample, 73% of them only once. Roughly 5.2% of the sample rests with the top ten. The sample comprised PBMCs. These TCRs come from a woman younger than 30 in good health and CMV-seropositive.

A word on this clone: One junction end does not reproduce the germline sequence, and a read error may be involved. This chain links TRBV7-9 with TRBJ1-2; no definite D call. The CDR3 consists of 13 residues. The germline gives CDR1 SEHNR, CDR2 FQNEAQ (reference sequence). The CDR3 loop is CSSSLDVVGGYTF. CDR3 in DNA: TGTTCCAGCAGCTTAGACGTGGTCGGGGGCTACACCTTC.

This clone has a single count. This chain links TRBV23-1 with TRBJ1-6; 8 bases fit TRBD1. TRBV23-1 is labeled an ORF, and its function is uncertain. This CDR3 region has 14 residues. The J segment lost 8 bases and the V segment lost 8 bases, leaving 8 bases of the junction unmatched. CDR3 sequence reads: CASDYRGKHSPLHF. The CDR3 region has the DNA TGCGCCAGCGACTACAGGGGGAAGCATTCACCCCTCCACTTT.

This clone was picked up a small number of times. The chain has TRBV5-6 and TRBJ2-4; D might be TRBD1 (5 bases). CDR1 and CDR2 from the germline V gene are SGHDT and YYEEEE. V lost 3 bases and J lost 8, with 18 bases in between. The CDR3 covers 15 residues. The CDR3 DNA reads as TGTGCCAGCAGCTCGACAGCCGGATTTGGGTACATTCAGTACTTC. Protein product: CASSSTAGFGYIQYF.

Remarks on this clone: An end of the junction does not agree with germline; a read error may underlie this. This chain joins TRBV7-9 and TRBJ2-7, with 10 nucleotides matching TRBD1. The CDR3 has 17 residues. Germline loops: CDR1 SEHNR, CDR2 FQNEAQ (reference sequence). The chain's CDR3 is CSSSSGILGQGAYEQYF. The CDR3 coding sequence is TGTTCCAGCAGCTCGGGGATTTTAGGACAGGGGGCCTACGAGCAGTACTTC.

CDR3 in amino acids: CASSPGTSGSPSTDTQYF. The CDR3 coding sequence is TGTGCCAGCAGCCCCGGGACTAGCGGGAGCCCTAGCACAGATACGCAGTATTTT. The chain recombines TRBV9 with TRBJ2-3; 14 bases line up with TRBD2. The CDR3 extends over 18 amino acids. V lost 4 bases, J lost 0 bases, and 7 bases stayed unmatched. From germline, CDR1 is SGDLS and CDR2 YYNGEE.

The V and J genes are TRBV28 and TRBJ2-3; tentative D call: TRBD2 (6 bases). V was trimmed by 6 bases and J by 0 bases, leaving 13 bases between them. CDR1 and CDR2 from the germline V gene are MDHEN and SYDVKM. The CDR3 has 15 residues. The CDR3 region is CASSMGGVSTDTQYF. The CDR3 DNA reads TGTGCCAGCAGCATGGGCGGGGTGAGCACAGATACGCAGTATTTT.

A word on this clone: The same CDR3 arises from other DNA sequences in this sample as well. This chain links TRBV28 with TRBJ1-2; 8 nucleotides match TRBD1. The CDR3 contains 15 residues. Germline V gene lookup returns CDR1 MDHEN and CDR2 SYDVKM. The V gene end was trimmed by 3 bases and the J gene end by 4 bases; junction bases not matched to a gene: 7. DNA of the CDR3: TGTGCCAGCAGTTTGCCACAGGGGGGAGGCTATGGCTACACCTTC. The encoded protein is CASSLPQGGGYGYTF.

The genes are TRBV10-3 and TRBJ2-3; a weak D match, TRBD2 (6 bases). The germline V and J ends were trimmed by 8 bases and 1 base, with 13 bases remaining between them. The germline V gene encodes CDR1 ENHRY and CDR2 SYGVKD. The CDR3 has 14 amino acids. For the CDR3, the DNA is TGTGCCATCCTCGGGACTGCAGGCACAGATACGCAGTATTTT. Translated: CAILGTAGTDTQYF.

V is TRBV23-1 and J is TRBJ2-7; TRBD1 aligns across 8 bases. TRBV23-1 is an ORF for which the function is uncertain. This CDR3 has 13 residues. Trimming removed 2 bases from V and 12 bases from J; junction bases left unmatched: 9. This CDR3 is CASSQGGTGLRYF. The CDR3 nucleotides read TGCGCCAGCAGTCAAGGGGGGACAGGCTTGCGGTACTTC.

The chain uses TRBV7-2 and TRBJ1-4; D may be TRBD1 (6 bases). This CDR3 has 14 residues. Germline CDR1 SGHTA, CDR2 FQGNSA. V was cut by 1 base and J by 8 bases, with 11 bases left in between. CDR3 sequence reads: CASSLVPGEEKLFF. The CDR3 DNA reads as TGTGCCAGCAGCTTAGTTCCAGGGGAAGAAAAACTGTTTTTT.

CDR3 in amino acids: CASSEAPGFGVSDTQYF. The CDR3 DNA is TGTGCCAGCAGTGAAGCCCCGGGGTTCGGGGTCTCAGATACGCAGTATTTT. The V and J genes are TRBV6-1 and TRBJ2-3; D might be TRBD2 (5 bases). CDR3 size: 17 residues. Looked up from germline, CDR1 is MNHNS and CDR2 is SASEGT. Trimming shortened V by 0 bases and J by 4 bases, and 17 bases separated the two germline ends.

The chain is built from TRBV7-8 and TRBJ1-5; TRBD1 matches at 7 bases. Germline CDR1 SGHVS, CDR2 FQNEAQ. The CDR3 extends over 15 amino acids. V shed 8 bases and J 4 bases; nucleotides not matched to a gene: 11. The CDR3 DNA is TGTGCCAGCCGTGAAACCCAGGGGGGAAATCAGCCCCAGCATTTT. This gives the protein CASRETQGGNQPQHF.

V and J are TRBV27 and TRBJ1-6; D may be TRBD1 (6 bases). There are 15 residues in the CDR3. Germline CDR1 is MNHEY and CDR2 is SMNVEV (reference sequence). The germline V and J ends were trimmed by 5 bases and 11 bases, with 19 bases remaining between them. CDR3 amino acids: CASSPYREGLPPLHF. CDR3 in DNA: TGTGCCAGCAGTCCATACAGGGAGGGTTTGCCACCCCTCCACTTT.

The chain joins TRBV2 to TRBJ1-1; weak D call: TRBD1 (5 bases). V gave up 9 bases and J gave up 3 bases, with 17 bases separating them. Germline CDR1 and CDR2: SNHLY and FYNNEI. The CDR3 length is 14 residues. The CDR3 DNA follows: TGTGCCAGTGTTTTTGGACGGGGGGACACTGAAGCTTTCTTT. Translation gives CASVFGRGDTEAFF.

The V gene is TRBV2, the J gene TRBJ1-4; TRBD1 is a possible D gene (5 bases). Germline-derived CDR1 and CDR2 are SNHLY and FYNNEI. With 9 bases removed from V and 0 bases from J, the gap between germline ends came to 8 bases. CDR3 size: 13 residues. The CDR3 loop reads CASRQTTNEKLFF. CDR3 DNA: TGTGCCAGTAGACAGACAACTAATGAAAAACTGTTTTTT.

This clone was seen more than once but under ten times. The chain links TRBV7-9 to TRBJ1-1; tentative D call: TRBD1 (5 bases). V shed 0 bases and J shed 5 bases, with 10 bases lying between them. CDR3 length equals 14 residues. CDR1 SEHNR and CDR2 FQNEAQ come from the germline V gene (reference sequence). The CDR3 sequence: CASSLAAGITEAFF. DNA of the CDR3: TGTGCCAGCAGCTTAGCGGCAGGGATAACTGAAGCTTTCTTT. The entire variable domain, with the rest obtained from reference TRBV7-9 and TRBJ1-1, is as follows: DTGVSQNPRHKITKRGQNVTFRCDPISEHNRLYWYRQTLGQGPEFLTYFQNEAQLEKSRLLSDRFSAERPKGSFSTLEIQRTEQGDSAMYLCASSLAAGITEAFFGQGTRLTVV.

The rearrangement uses TRBV19 and TRBJ2-3, with TRBD2 matching 9 bases. Trimming at V came to 4 bases and at J to 1 base, leaving 6 bases not matched to a gene. From germline, CDR1 is LNHDA and CDR2 SQIVND (reference sequence). CDR3 length equals 16 residues. CDR3 loop: CASSKLSGGRTDTQYF. As DNA, the CDR3 is TGTGCCAGTAGTAAGCTTAGCGGGGGACGCACAGATACGCAGTATTTT.

The rearrangement links TRBV5-1 to TRBJ2-2; TRBD2 is a possible D gene (5 bases). Trimming took off 4 bases at V and 0 bases at J, with 16 bases between the two ends. The CDR3 sequence is 17 residues long. Looked up from germline, CDR1 is SGHRS and CDR2 is YFSETQ. DNA for the CDR3: TGCGCCAGCAGCCCCTGGACTCTTTTCGCGAACACCGGGGAGCTGTTTTTT. As protein: CASSPWTLFANTGELFF.

A note on this clone: This CDR3 is also generated by other DNA sequences in the sample. The chain carries TRBV2 and TRBJ2-5; D might be TRBD1 (6 bases). Germline CDR1 reads SNHLY; CDR2 reads FYNNEI. CDR3 length: 14 residues. V lost 6 bases and J 5 bases, leaving 16 bases between the germline ends. In DNA form, the CDR3 reads TGTGCCAGCAGGGAACAAGGACAGCGTGAGACCCAGTACTTC. Its translation: CASREQGQRETQYF.

The chain recombines TRBV6-6 with TRBJ2-7; the match to TRBD1 covers 9 bases. The CDR3 runs to 16 residues. CDR1 MNHNY and CDR2 SVGAGI come from the germline V gene (reference sequence). With 5 bases clipped from V and 4 bases from J, the junction kept 12 bases outside the gene matches. This CDR3 is CASSSPGQGFLYEQYF. CDR3 DNA sequence: TGTGCCAGCAGTAGTCCGGGACAGGGTTTTTTATACGAGCAGTACTTC.

This clone has just a few counts. The genes are TRBV30 and TRBJ2-1, with 7 positions matching TRBD2. This CDR3 is 14 amino acids long. Germline assignment: CDR1 GTSNPN and CDR2 SVGIG (reference sequence). J lost 2 bases, V lost 2 bases, and 3 bases had no gene match. DNA of the CDR3: TGTGCCTGGAGTACTAGCGATCCCTACAATGAGCAGTTCTTC. Its protein is CAWSTSDPYNEQFF.

This clone was counted only a few times. The gene calls are TRBV19 and TRBJ1-5, with D possibly being TRBD1 (6 bases). This CDR3 is built from 16 residues. In germline, CDR1 is LNHDA, CDR2 SQIVND (reference sequence). V was trimmed by 7 bases and J by 1 base, leaving 17 bases between them. The CDR3 coding sequence is TGTGCCAGTATTCAACGGGGGGCCTTGAGCAATCAGCCCCAGCATTTT. Its protein is CASIQRGALSNQPQHF.

In this sample, this clone turned up a few times. The V call is TRBV27, the J call TRBJ1-2; 9 bases agree with TRBD1. The V gene end was trimmed by 5 bases and the J gene end by 4 bases; junction bases not matched to a gene: 8. CDR3 length equals 15 residues. The V gene's germline CDR1 is MNHEY and CDR2 SMNVEV (reference sequence). The CDR3 reads CASSTRTGDTYGYTF. CDR3 nucleotide sequence: TGTGCCAGCAGTACCCGGACAGGGGATACCTATGGCTACACCTTC.

The chain recombines TRBV5-4 with TRBJ2-3, with TRBD1 as a possible D gene (5 bases). Germline CDR1 reads SGHNT; CDR2 reads YYREEE (reference sequence). The V gene lost 3 bases and the J gene lost 4 bases, with 9 bases spanning the gap. The CDR3 length is 13 residues. CDR3 bases: TGTGCCAGCAGCTCCCAGGGCGCAGATACGCAGTATTTT. Protein sequence: CASSSQGADTQYF.

The chain carries TRBV30 and TRBJ2-1, with TRBD2 as a possible D gene (7 bases). This CDR3 contains 13 residues. Germline V gene data show CDR1 as GTSNPN and CDR2 as SVGIG (reference sequence). Trimming took off 3 bases at V and 11 bases at J, with 17 bases between the two ends. Here the CDR3 reads CAWSARGGTKQFF. CDR3 in DNA: TGTGCCTGGAGCGCCCGGGGAGGGACAAAGCAGTTCTTC.

This chain uses TRBV5-1 with TRBJ2-3, with D possibly TRBD1 on 6 matching bases. This CDR3 region has 15 residues. With 3 bases removed from V and 4 bases from J, the gap between germline ends came to 15 bases. CDR1 and CDR2 (germline): SGHRS, YFSETQ. In DNA, the CDR3 is TGCGCCAGCAGCTCTCAACAGGGTTCAGCAGATACGCAGTATTTT. Amino acids: CASSSQQGSADTQYF.

V gene TRBV29-1 combines with J gene TRBJ2-7, with TRBD1 matching over 9 bases. V was clipped by 4 bases and J by 2 bases; unmatched bases: 15. This CDR3 has 17 residues. From germline, CDR1 is SQVTM and CDR2 ANQGSEA. CDR3 bases: TGCAGCGTTGGGACAGGGGCTCTCGAAGATGGAACCTACGAGCAGTACTTC. Translation: CSVGTGALEDGTYEQYF.

This chain uses TRBV6-5 with TRBJ1-6, with TRBD1 as a possible D gene (5 bases). This CDR3 is 12 amino acids long. V lost 3 bases and J lost 14, with 11 bases in between. CDR1 and CDR2 (germline): MNHEY, SVGAGI. In DNA form, the CDR3 reads TGTGCCAGCAGTTATTTTGGGGCGGCCCTCCACTTT. Amino acids: CASSYFGAALHF.

The J gene is TRBJ2-6, the V gene TRBV7-3; tentatively, D is TRBD1 (6 bases). The V gene's germline CDR1 is SGHTA and CDR2 FQGTGA. The V and J ends lost 4 bases and 0 bases respectively, with 10 bases between them. CDR3 size: 16 residues. CDR3 nucleotides: TGTGCCAGCAGCTCCACCAGGGGCTCTGGGGCCAACGTCCTGACTTTC. It is translated as CASSSTRGSGANVLTF.